Listed below are T cell receptor beta chains from one sample, sequenced in a study of blood T cells in healthy people across ages. A single record per CDR3 protein comes from TCRdb applying MiXCR to the 5' RACE reads. The sample carries 600,000 to 850,000 distinct CDR3 sequences, around a quarter recorded once. The same data also went into a second study, on T cells of mothers and their children.

The sample was blood. These receptor sequences come from a boy aged 5-17 years in good health. CDR3s include the opening cysteine and the closing phenylalanine or tryptophan. A D gene is named only where the DNA matches it firmly. The size of a clone is reported for some rows only, either as once, few or many, or as a class for expanded clones.

size: NA
D: NA
J: TRBJ2-7
V: TRBV4-2
DNA: TGTGCCAGCAGCCAAGATGGCGTGGACGAGCAGTACTTC
CDR3: CASSQDGVDEQYF

size: few
D: NA
J: TRBJ2-5
V: TRBV19
DNA: TGTGCCAGTAGTGCGGAGGGGGGAGAGACCCAGTACTTC
CDR3: CASSAEGGETQYF

size: few
D: NA
J: TRBJ1-4
V: TRBV12-3/TRBV12-4
DNA: TGTGCCAGCAGTTTAGAGTCAGGGAGGAGTGAAAAACTGTTTTTT
CDR3: CASSLESGRSEKLFF

size: once
D: NA
J: TRBJ2-7
V: TRBV5-1
DNA: TGCGCCAGCAGCTTGGCCGACTTTAACTACGAGCAGTACTTC
CDR3: CASSLADFNYEQYF

size: NA
D: NA
J: TRBJ1-2
V: TRBV29-1
DNA: TGCAGCGTGAGGGGGTTAAAGTACGATGGCTACACCTTC
CDR3: CSVRGLKYDGYTF

size: few
D: NA
J: TRBJ1-1
V: TRBV9
DNA: TGTGCCAGCAGCGATGATTCCACTGAAGCTTTCTTT
CDR3: CASSDDSTEAFF

size: few
D: TRBD1
J: TRBJ2-1
V: TRBV10-3
DNA: TGTGCCATCAGATCCCGGGACAGCGTCTACAATGAGCAGTTCTTC
CDR3: CAIRSRDSVYNEQFF

size: once
D: NA
J: TRBJ2-7
V: TRBV15
DNA: TGTGCCACCAGTGACTTGGGTGTGGGAACCTACGAGCAGTACTTC
CDR3: CATSDLGVGTYEQYF

size: few
D: NA
J: TRBJ1-5
V: TRBV12-3/TRBV12-4
DNA: TGTGCCAGCAGTTTCCTGGACGGACGCAATCAGCCCCAGCATTTT
CDR3: CASSFLDGRNQPQHF

size: NA
D: NA
J: TRBJ2-2
V: TRBV7-3
DNA: TGTGCCAGCAGCTTGGTTTTAGGGAACACCGGGGAGCTGTTTTTT
CDR3: CASSLVLGNTGELFF

size: NA
D: TRBD1
J: TRBJ2-3
V: TRBV9
DNA: TGTGCCAGCAGCGTATATGGGACAGGCCCCGTTAGCACAGATACGCAGTATTTT
CDR3: CASSVYGTGPVSTDTQYF

size: NA
D: TRBD1
J: TRBJ2-2
V: TRBV6-1
DNA: TGTGCCAGCAGCGACGCCGGAGGGACAGGGTATGCCGGGGAGCTGTTTTTT
CDR3: CASSDAGGTGYAGELFF

size: NA
D: NA
J: TRBJ2-5
V: TRBV7-6
DNA: TGTGCCAGCAGCTTCCTAGGGGACCTCCAAGAGACCCAGTACTTC
CDR3: CASSFLGDLQETQYF

size: NA
D: NA
J: TRBJ2-3
V: TRBV7-9
DNA: TGTGCCACCATCCCTGGCACAGATACGCAGTATTTT
CDR3: CATIPGTDTQYF

size: NA
D: TRBD1
J: TRBJ2-2
V: TRBV10-3
DNA: TGTGCCATCAGTACCGGGACAGTCACCGGGGAGCTGTTTTTT
CDR3: CAISTGTVTGELFF

size: NA
D: TRBD1
J: TRBJ2-1
V: TRBV11-3
DNA: TGTGCCAGCACCCAAGAGGGACAGAACCGATACAATGAGCAGTTCTTC
CDR3: CASTQEGQNRYNEQFF

size: few
D: NA
J: TRBJ1-1
V: TRBV29-1
DNA: TGCAGCGTTGCGGGGGGGCGGAACACTGAAGCTTTCTTT
CDR3: CSVAGGRNTEAFF

size: few
D: NA
J: TRBJ1-4
V: TRBV7-9
DNA: TGTGCCAGCAGCAGACCCAAACCAACTAATGAAAAACTGTTTTTT
CDR3: CASSRPKPTNEKLFF

size: once
D: NA
J: TRBJ2-1
V: TRBV7-2
DNA: TGTGCCAGCAGCTTATTCGGCCCTAGGTATGAGCAGTTCTTC
CDR3: CASSLFGPRYEQFF

size: few
D: NA
J: TRBJ2-7
V: TRBV12-3/TRBV12-4
DNA: TGTGCCAGCAGTTTGATGGACGGGGGCTACGAGCAGTACTTC
CDR3: CASSLMDGGYEQYF

size: NA
D: TRBD1
J: TRBJ1-4
V: TRBV19
DNA: TGTGCCAGTAGTATTTCCGGGACAGCAGCAACTAATGAAAAACTGTTTTTT
CDR3: CASSISGTAATNEKLFF

size: NA
D: NA
J: TRBJ1-4
V: TRBV4-2
DNA: TGTGCCAGCAGCCAAGCCGTTTACGGCGATCCAAATGAAAAACTGTTTTTT
CDR3: CASSQAVYGDPNEKLFF

size: NA
D: TRBD1
J: TRBJ2-2
V: TRBV3-1
DNA: TGTGCCAGCAGCCAAGGCTGGGACAGCCTCGTCGGGGAGCTGTTTTTT
CDR3: CASSQGWDSLVGELFF

size: few
D: NA
J: TRBJ1-4
V: TRBV2
DNA: TGTGCCAGCAGCCCGCCAGGGGATAATGAAAAACTGTTTTTT
CDR3: CASSPPGDNEKLFF

size: once
D: TRBD2
J: TRBJ2-3
V: TRBV6-2/TRBV6-3
DNA: TGTGCCAGCAGTCGCTTCCCGGCTAGCGGAAGCACAGATACGCAGTATTTT
CDR3: CASSRFPASGSTDTQYF

size: NA
D: NA
J: TRBJ2-3
V: TRBV4-1
DNA: TGCGCCAGCAGCCAAGAAATTTTGCGGCTGGCGCAGTATTTT
CDR3: CASSQEILRLAQYF

size: NA
D: NA
J: TRBJ1-4
V: TRBV10-3
DNA: TGTGCCATCGGTTACCGGACGGATGAAAAACTGTTTTTT
CDR3: CAIGYRTDEKLFF

size: NA
D: TRBD1
J: TRBJ2-1
V: TRBV7-3
DNA: TGTGCCAGCAGCTTAAGTGGGACAGTCTTCAATGAGCAGTTCTTC
CDR3: CASSLSGTVFNEQFF

size: many
D: NA
J: TRBJ1-2
V: TRBV28
DNA: TGTGCCAGCAGTTCTACAGGTCCTGATGGCTACACCTTC
CDR3: CASSSTGPDGYTF

size: few
D: TRBD2
J: TRBJ2-5
V: TRBV27
DNA: TGTGCCAGCAGTTTATATGGCGGGGGTCCTGGGGAGCAGTACTTC
CDR3: CASSLYGGGPGEQYF

size: few
D: NA
J: TRBJ2-7
V: TRBV20-1
DNA: TGCAGTGCTAGAGACCCAGAACAGGGTGACTACGAGCAGTACTTC
CDR3: CSARDPEQGDYEQYF

size: NA
D: TRBD2
J: TRBJ2-5
V: TRBV7-3
DNA: TGTGCCAGCAGCAGCCCCGGGACTAGCGGGGGCATCATCCCCCCAAGGACCCAGTACTTC
CDR3: CASSSPGTSGGIIPPRTQYF

size: NA
D: NA
J: TRBJ2-5
V: TRBV29-1
DNA: TGCAGCGTTGAAGTAGCAGAGACCCAGTACTTC
CDR3: CSVEVAETQYF

size: NA
D: NA
J: TRBJ1-2
V: TRBV12-3/TRBV12-4
DNA: TGTGCCAGCAGTCATCCAGGGGTTTCATTCTATGGCTACACCTTC
CDR3: CASSHPGVSFYGYTF

size: NA
D: NA
J: TRBJ2-3
V: TRBV20-1
DNA: TGCAGTGCTAGGGACCCATACCAATACCAGGTGGATACGCAGTATTTT
CDR3: CSARDPYQYQVDTQYF

size: NA
D: NA
J: TRBJ2-6
V: TRBV3-1
DNA: TGTGCCAGCAGCCAAGTTCTCCGGGATACTGGGGCCAACGTCCTGACTTTC
CDR3: CASSQVLRDTGANVLTF

size: few
D: NA
J: TRBJ2-5
V: TRBV29-1
DNA: TGCAGCGTTCGGTTTCAAGAGACCCAGTACTTC
CDR3: CSVRFQETQYF

size: NA
D: NA
J: TRBJ2-7
V: TRBV27
DNA: TGTGCCAGCAGTCCATATCTGGGAGTTTACGAGCAGTACTTC
CDR3: CASSPYLGVYEQYF

size: NA
D: TRBD1
J: TRBJ1-5
V: TRBV7-9
DNA: TGTGCCAGCAGCTTAGACCCGGACAGGGATTGGCCCCAGCATTTT
CDR3: CASSLDPDRDWPQHF

size: NA
D: NA
J: TRBJ2-1
V: TRBV29-1
DNA: TGCAGCGTTGTGCTCGGGAGTTACGATGAGCAGTTCTTC
CDR3: CSVVLGSYDEQFF

size: few
D: NA
J: TRBJ2-3
V: TRBV29-1
DNA: TGCAGCGTTCAGGGGCACAGCTCAGACACAGATACGCAGTATTTT
CDR3: CSVQGHSSDTDTQYF

size: once
D: NA
J: TRBJ1-2
V: TRBV28
DNA: TGTGCCAGCAGTCCGTGGGACTCCCAGAAGGCCTATGGCTACACCTTC
CDR3: CASSPWDSQKAYGYTF

size: few
D: NA
J: TRBJ2-1
V: TRBV7-9
DNA: TGTGCCAGCAGCCCCTGGGGGGCCCAAGAGCAGTTCTTC
CDR3: CASSPWGAQEQFF

size: few
D: TRBD2
J: TRBJ2-2
V: TRBV27
DNA: TGTGCCAGCAGTGACCCTAGCGGGAATTTTGTCGGGGAGCTGTTTTTT
CDR3: CASSDPSGNFVGELFF

size: NA
D: NA
J: TRBJ2-3
V: TRBV4-2
DNA: TGTGCCAGCAGCCAAGGACCTGGCCTAGGAGATACGCAGTATTTT
CDR3: CASSQGPGLGDTQYF

size: few
D: NA
J: TRBJ1-4
V: TRBV20-1
DNA: TGCAGTGCTAGTGGGACCCCAGGACCTAATGAAAAACTGTTTTTT
CDR3: CSASGTPGPNEKLFF

size: NA
D: TRBD1
J: TRBJ2-7
V: TRBV2
DNA: TGTGCCAGCAGTGCACAGGGGAGCACCTACGAGCAGTACTTC
CDR3: CASSAQGSTYEQYF

size: NA
D: NA
J: TRBJ2-3
V: TRBV28
DNA: TGTGCCAGCAGTTTCGGGGGCCCCGCAGATACGCAGTATTTT
CDR3: CASSFGGPADTQYF

size: NA
D: NA
J: TRBJ2-5
V: TRBV7-9
DNA: TGTGCCAGCAGTTACTACCGGGAGACCCAGTACTTC
CDR3: CASSYYRETQYF

size: few
D: NA
J: TRBJ2-1
V: TRBV29-1
DNA: TGCAGCGTTGGAGGGGGAAGAGGCGGGAGAGTGGGTGAGCAGTTCTTC
CDR3: CSVGGGRGGRVGEQFF

size: NA
D: NA
J: TRBJ2-1
V: TRBV20-1
DNA: TGCAGTGCTAGAGATATGGGAGGCACTTACAATGAGCAGTTCTTC
CDR3: CSARDMGGTYNEQFF

size: NA
D: NA
J: TRBJ2-1
V: TRBV11-2
DNA: TGTGCCAGCAGTCCTGACCTGAACAATGAGCAGTTCTTC
CDR3: CASSPDLNNEQFF

size: few
D: TRBD2
J: TRBJ2-1
V: TRBV28
DNA: TGTGCCAGCAGTCCTACTAGCGGGAGTGGGGGTGAGCAGTTCTTC
CDR3: CASSPTSGSGGEQFF

size: NA
D: NA
J: TRBJ2-7
V: TRBV29-1
DNA: TGCAGCGTTGTAGGGGAAGGCTACGAGCAGTACTTC
CDR3: CSVVGEGYEQYF

size: NA
D: NA
J: TRBJ1-2
V: TRBV7-2
DNA: TGTGCCAGCGGCGGATACAGGGTTTATGGCTACACCTTC
CDR3: CASGGYRVYGYTF

size: NA
D: NA
J: TRBJ1-1
V: TRBV24-1
DNA: TGTGCCACCAGTTGGGGGACTGAAGCTTTCTTT
CDR3: CATSWGTEAFF

size: few
D: NA
J: TRBJ1-4
V: TRBV6-5
DNA: TGTGCCAGCAGTTACGGGTTAGGGCAGCATAATGAAAAACTGTTTTTT
CDR3: CASSYGLGQHNEKLFF